By share of the sample, the clone carrying this T cell receptor beta chain is medium-sized. The target antigen is unknown. The data were taken from a study of spatial heterogeneity in lung cancer. Study background: Detection of beta-chain sequences consistently exceeded that of alpha-chain sequences. Whole-study results and caveats: For expanded intratumoral alpha and beta TCRs, counts tracked tumor mutation counts. The recorded estimate of tumor T cell coverage is around 7% for alpha chains and 13% for beta chains.

Noted time point: sample taken at primary tumor resection. Tumor, nontumor lung or frozen PBMC supplied whole RNA that was sequenced unsorted. This CDR3 spans 14 amino acids. V lost 5 bases and J lost 2, with 12 bases in between. TCRdb reprocessed the 5' RACE reads with MiXCR, giving one entry per CDR3 protein. Of roughly 3,700 distinct CDR3 sequences in the sample, 6.3% were seen once. The sequences come from lung tumor tissue, collected at surgery. The source is a male donor with early-stage non-small cell lung cancer. The V gene is TRBV12-3 or TRBV12-4, the J gene TRBJ1-2; no clear D gene. This CDR3 is CASSPMALNYGYTF. For the CDR3, the DNA is TGTGCCAGCAGTCCTATGGCCCTGAACTATGGCTACACCTTC.